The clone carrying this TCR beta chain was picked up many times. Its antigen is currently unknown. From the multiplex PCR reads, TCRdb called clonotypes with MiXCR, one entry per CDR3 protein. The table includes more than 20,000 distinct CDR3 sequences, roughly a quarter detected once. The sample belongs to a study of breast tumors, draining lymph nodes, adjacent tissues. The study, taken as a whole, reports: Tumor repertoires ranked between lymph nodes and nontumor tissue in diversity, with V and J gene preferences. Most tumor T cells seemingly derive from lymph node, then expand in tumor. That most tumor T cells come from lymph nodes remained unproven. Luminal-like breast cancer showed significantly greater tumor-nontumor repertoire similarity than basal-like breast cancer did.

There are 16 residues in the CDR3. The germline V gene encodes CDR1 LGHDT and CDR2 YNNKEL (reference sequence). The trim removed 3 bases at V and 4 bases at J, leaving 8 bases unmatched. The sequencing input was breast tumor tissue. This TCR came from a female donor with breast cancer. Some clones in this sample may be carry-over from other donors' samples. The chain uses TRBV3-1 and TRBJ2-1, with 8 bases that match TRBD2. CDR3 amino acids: CASSHLSGITYNEQFF. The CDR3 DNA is TGTGCCAGCAGCCATCTTAGCGGGATCACTTACAATGAGCAGTTCTTC.